This T cell receptor (beta chain) was captured in a study of blood T cells in healthy people across ages (dated by TCRdb to 2015 to 2017). Notes on the research overall: In model experiments, roughly one uniquely barcoded TCR beta cDNA molecule per two T cells was captured by template switching. To track age-related changes in TCR beta repertoire diversity, the study relied on deep sequencing normalized with unique cDNA molecular identifiers. Four age groups were formed from the donors: young (average approximately 15 years), middle-aged (less than 40), aged (roughly 59) and long-lived (less than 85). To avoid experimental bias, donors of different ages were distributed randomly across sequencing lanes. Using the same blood draw, the study looked at two additional independent replicas of 1 million unique cDNA reads for two donors, one aged 18 to 30 and the other aged 80 or older. Overall results and qualifications from the work: Because profiling used bulk unsorted PBMCs, naive and antigen-experienced compartments could not be compared conclusively. Compared with the aged group, more naive CD4+ T cells, fewer expanded clones and increased TCR diversity were shown by the long-lived group, suggesting age selection. Because the CMV infection status of the donors was unknown, age-related changes in expanded clonotypes may potentially have been confounded. As age increased, observed TCR beta diversity per million T cells dropped in a roughly linear way, and a significant reduction was already evident by age roughly 36. Observed TCR beta diversity correlated strongly with the percentage of naive T cells measured by flow cytometry. Estimates of total diversity from one million sequenced T cells were regarded as lower bounds and underestimates.

As regards this clonotype: It has no known antigen specificity. No much larger clonotype is one base removed from it; base qualities were not supplied.

The library came from 5' RACE. The sequencer was an Illumina HiSeq 2500. A second PCR of roughly 7 to 12 cycles was run with a J-beta primer mix and a sample-barcoded 5' primer. A unique molecular identifier was introduced onto each TCR beta cDNA molecule by a template-switch 5' adaptor carrying 12 random nucleotides. Each sample yielded at least 3 million CDR3-containing paired-end reads. The Mint cDNA synthesis kit, primed by a TRBC-specific oligonucleotide, was used to synthesize first-strand cDNA from all RNA. Following uracil-DNA glycosylase treatment, a first 18-cycle PCR with universal primers M1SS and BC2_uni_R was performed on all cDNA. Per the original workflow: Normalization of each sample was performed by random selection of 1 million high-quality reads, each carrying a distinct molecular identifier. Instead of being binned into consensus sequences, reads with shared molecular identifiers were discarded. MiTCR, set to a Q25 quality threshold and the strictest error-elimination algorithm, was used for CDR3 identification, clonotype clustering and error correction. A nonparametric unseen species model with Euler transformation was used to estimate a lower bound on total TCR beta diversity. The public reads were reanalyzed by TCRdb: fastp trimming at Q25, MiXCR alignment, in-frame beta chains only. Here each entry gathers all rows of one CDR3 protein and keeps the most common genes and DNA. In this record, the V and J calls reflect TCRdb's handling and not the investigators' own analysis. The sample profile shows some 780,000 distinct CDR3 sequences; approximately 60% of them were found once. The biggest ten clones account for around 24% of the sample.

V is cut back by 5 bases and J by 5 bases, with 14 bases in the junction unmatched. Reading from cysteine to phenylalanine, the CDR3 counts 16 amino acids. Only the CDR3 portion is preserved as DNA: 48 bases, with reading frame beginning at the first base. CDR1 and CDR2, per the germline V gene, are SGHRS and YFSETQ. The donors were 40 or so Caucasian individuals from Russia, aged 6 to 90 years, who were systemically healthy. Approximately 9 milliliters of peripheral blood were collected from each donor into EDTA-treated Vacutainer tubes. Ficoll-Paque density-gradient centrifugation was used to isolate PBMCs, with at least 6.5 million per sample. Total RNA, at least 6 micrograms per sample, was extracted from PBMCs with Trizol reagent. The percentages of naive CD45RAhigh/CD27high T cells were determined by flow cytometry on a PBMC aliquot from every donor.

This TCR came from a man aged 35-49 years in good health. Recombination joined TRBV5-1 with TRBJ1-1, and TRBD1 aligns with 8 junction nucleotides. The sequenced sample consisted of blood. CDR3 region: CASSLGPDRVGTEAFF. The DNA sequence reads TGCGCCAGCAGTCTTGGCCCGGACAGGGTCGGAACTGAAGCTTTCTTT.